The 11 T cell receptor beta chains below were found in one sample sequenced in a study of early T cells in non-severe SARS-CoV-2 infection. TCRdb recomputed calls from the 5' RACE reads with MiXCR, one row per CDR3 protein. The table shows some 60,000 distinct CDR3 sequences, with 10% to 15% occurring only once. What was sequenced was whole blood. These receptor sequences come from an adult who was a healthcare worker with PCR-confirmed SARS-CoV-2 infection or an uninfected control (not recorded which).

The chain couples TRBV5-4 to TRBJ1-3; tentative D call: TRBD1 (6 bases). The CDR3 spans 15 residues. Trimming took 4 bases from V and 0 from J, leaving 11 bases between them. The germline V gene encodes CDR1 SGHNT and CDR2 YYREEE (reference sequence). CDR3 sequence (DNA): TGTGCCAGCAGCCTGCAGGGGAACTCTGGAAACACCATATATTTT. Protein sequence: CASSLQGNSGNTIYF.

The genes are TRBV5-5 and TRBJ2-3; 13 bases match TRBD2. CDR1 SGHKS and CDR2 YYEKEE come from the germline V gene (reference sequence). The V and J ends lost 0 bases and 0 bases, in that order; junction bases with no gene match: 1. This CDR3 has 17 residues. CDR3 DNA: TGTGCCAGCAGCTTGGGACTAGCGGGGGGAAGCACAGATACGCAGTATTTT. Translated: CASSLGLAGGSTDTQYF. Full variable domain (missing parts from reference TRBV5-5 and TRBJ2-3): DAGVTQSPTHLIKTRGQQVTLRCSPISGHKSVSWYQQVLGQGPQFIFQYYEKEERGRGNFPDRFSARQFPNYSSELNVNALLLGDSALYLCASSLGLAGGSTDTQYFGPGTRLTVL.

This clonotype was seen ten or more times. The chain employs TRBV29-1 and TRBJ1-1; the D is unclear. V was cut by 0 bases and J by 1 base, with 9 bases left in between. The CDR3 contains 14 residues. Germline assignment: CDR1 SQVTM and CDR2 ANQGSEA. CDR3 in DNA: TGCAGCGTTGAAGATCTTATGCAGAACACTGAAGCTTTCTTT. Protein product: CSVEDLMQNTEAFF. Full variable domain (missing parts from reference TRBV29-1 and TRBJ1-1): SAVISQKPSRDICQRGTSLTIQCQVDSQVTMMFWYRQQPGQSLTLIATANQGSEATYESGFVIDKFPISRPNLTFSTLTVSNMSPEDSSIYLCSVEDLMQNTEAFFGQGTRLTVV.

This clonotype was seen only a few times. The chain has TRBV10-2 and TRBJ1-6; weak D call: TRBD1 (5 bases). The germline gives CDR1 WSHSY, CDR2 SAAADI. V lost 0 bases and J 8 bases, leaving 11 bases between the germline ends. The CDR3 contains 15 residues. CDR3 DNA: TGCGCCAGCAGTGAGTCAGGAAGGGGAGATTCACCCCTCCACTTT. The encoded protein is CASSESGRGDSPLHF.

V gene TRBV7-3 combines with J gene TRBJ2-6; TRBD2 is a possible D gene (5 bases). This CDR3 is built from 17 residues. Germline assignment: CDR1 SGHTA and CDR2 FQGTGA. V was pared by 4 bases and J by 0 bases, with 13 bases between. The CDR3 DNA is TGTGCCAGCAGCTCCCCGGGATCCATCTCTGGGGCCAACGTCCTGACTTTC. Its protein product is CASSSPGSISGANVLTF.

This clonotype was counted only a few times. The V call is TRBV12-3 or TRBV12-4, the J call TRBJ1-2; 8 bases line up with TRBD1. CDR3 length: 14 amino acids. Unmatched junction bases numbered 3, after V lost 3 bases and J lost 3 bases. CDR3 coding DNA: TGTGCCAGCAGTTTGGCAGGGGGCCACTATGGCTACACCTTC. Translated, it gives CASSLAGGHYGYTF.

This clonotype was counted at least ten times. The chain is built from TRBV7-8 and TRBJ1-2; D is unclear. V lost 1 base to trimming and J lost 3 bases, with 3 bases between them. CDR3 length: 12 amino acids. Germline loops: CDR1 SGHVS, CDR2 FQNEAQ. The CDR3 here is CASSLGDYGYTF. CDR3 in DNA: TGTGCCAGCAGCTTAGGAGACTATGGCTACACCTTC.

The gene calls are TRBV10-3 and TRBJ1-3; D is unresolved. The V end was cut by 5 bases, the J end by 0 bases, with 11 bases between. CDR1 is ENHRY and CDR2 is SYGVKD in the germline V gene. The CDR3 has 15 amino acids. CDR3 nucleotide sequence: TGTGCCATCAGTCTTGGACTGCACTCTGGAAACACCATATATTTT. It codes for CAISLGLHSGNTIYF.

V gene TRBV29-1 combines with J gene TRBJ1-1, with 9 bases identical to TRBD1. The CDR3 has 15 amino acids. From germline, CDR1 is SQVTM and CDR2 ANQGSEA. Trimming took 6 bases from V and 1 from J; bases not matched to a gene: 9. DNA for the CDR3: TGCAGCGTCGGAATAGTACAGGGGGCGAACACTGAAGCTTTCTTT. It yields the protein CSVGIVQGANTEAFF.

There are a few counts of this clonotype. This chain uses TRBV7-2 with TRBJ2-3, with a possible D match to TRBD1 (5 bases). There are 16 residues in the CDR3. CDR1 is SGHTA and CDR2 is FQGNSA in the germline V gene. V was trimmed by 5 bases and J by 8 bases, leaving 23 bases between them. The DNA of the CDR3 is TGTGCCAGCAGCCCCGGGTCGGCGCAGGGCCACCGTACGCAGTATTTT. Protein product: CASSPGSAQGHRTQYF.

This clonotype was observed at least ten times. The chain has TRBV20-1 and TRBJ2-5, with a possible D match to TRBD2 (6 bases). Germline V gene data show CDR1 as DFQATT and CDR2 as SNEGSKA (reference sequence). The CDR3 runs to 16 residues. V was trimmed by 0 bases and J by 7 bases, leaving 21 bases between them. The CDR3 coding sequence is TGCAGTGCTAGAGATCCAGCCGCCGGGACCGGGGGGACCCAGTACTTC. Translation gives CSARDPAAGTGGTQYF.